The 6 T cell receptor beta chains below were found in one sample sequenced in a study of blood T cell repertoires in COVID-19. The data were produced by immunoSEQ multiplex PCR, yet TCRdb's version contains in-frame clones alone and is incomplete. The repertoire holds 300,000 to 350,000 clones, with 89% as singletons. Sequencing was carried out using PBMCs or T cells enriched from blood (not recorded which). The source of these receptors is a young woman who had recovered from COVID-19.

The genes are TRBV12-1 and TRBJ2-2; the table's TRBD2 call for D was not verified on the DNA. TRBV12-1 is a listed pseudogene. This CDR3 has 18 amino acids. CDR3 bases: TGTGCCAGCAGCCCAAACTTACTAGCGGGAGGATCCGCCGGGGAGCTGTTTTTT. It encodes CASSPNLLAGGSAGELFF.

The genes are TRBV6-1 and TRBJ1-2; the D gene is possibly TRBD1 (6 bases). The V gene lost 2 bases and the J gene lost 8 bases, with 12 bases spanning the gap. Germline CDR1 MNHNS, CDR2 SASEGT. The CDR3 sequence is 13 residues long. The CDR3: CASSERGKKGYTF. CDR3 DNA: TGTGCCAGCAGTGAAAGGGGGAAAAAAGGCTACACCTTC.

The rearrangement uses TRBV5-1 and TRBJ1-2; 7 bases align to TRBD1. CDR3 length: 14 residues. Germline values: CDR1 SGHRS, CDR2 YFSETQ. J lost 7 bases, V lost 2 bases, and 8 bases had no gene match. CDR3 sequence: CASSFAGGGSGYTF. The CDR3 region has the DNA TGCGCCAGCAGCTTCGCCGGAGGGGGCAGTGGCTACACCTTC.

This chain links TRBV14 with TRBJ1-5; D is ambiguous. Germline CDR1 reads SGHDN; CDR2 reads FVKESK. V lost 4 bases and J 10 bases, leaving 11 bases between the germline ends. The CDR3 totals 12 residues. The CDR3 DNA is TGTGCCAGCAGCCTCGGCCCGGGACCCCAGCATTTT. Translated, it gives CASSLGPGPQHF.

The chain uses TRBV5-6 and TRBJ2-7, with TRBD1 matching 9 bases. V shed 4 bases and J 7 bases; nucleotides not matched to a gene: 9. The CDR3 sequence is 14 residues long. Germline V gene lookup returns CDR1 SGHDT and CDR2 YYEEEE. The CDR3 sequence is CASSTGTGLREQYF. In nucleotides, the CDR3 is TGTGCCAGCAGCACCGGGACAGGGTTGAGAGAGCAGTACTTC.

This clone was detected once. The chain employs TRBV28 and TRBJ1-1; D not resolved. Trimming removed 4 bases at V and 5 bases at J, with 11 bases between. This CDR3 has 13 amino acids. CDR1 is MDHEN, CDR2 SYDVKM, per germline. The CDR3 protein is CASSSTRRTEAFF. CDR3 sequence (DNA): TGTGCCAGCAGTTCGACCAGGAGGACTGAAGCTTTCTTT.